The clone carrying this T cell receptor beta chain was counted ten times or more. The target antigen is unknown. This sample is drawn from a study of T cells in Graves' hyperthyroidism and ophthalmopathy. Notes on the study in general: Most thyroid clonotypes expanded above 0.001 appeared in blood too. Stable hyperthyroidism was told apart from ophthalmopathy by a model built on 13 V-J features.

This CDR3 spans 16 amino acids. The V segment lost 0 bases and the J segment 6 bases; nucleotides outside the gene matches: 6. Germline loops: CDR1 LGHNA, CDR2 YNFKEQ. Uncontrolled infection, other autoimmune disease, pregnancy and lactation each barred patients from inclusion. Amplified TCR beta CDR3 regions came from RNA transcripts. HTBI primers were the set used in a first-round RT-PCR of the TCR CDR3. A single record per CDR3 protein comes from TCRdb applying MiXCR to the multiplex PCR reads. The table shows around 420,000 distinct CDR3 sequences, with approximately 14% occurring only once. The chain joins TRBV4-2 to TRBJ2-1; 9 bases agree with TRBD2. Material for sequencing was blood. This clonotype originated in a woman under 30 with Graves' hyperthyroidism. The CDR3 region is CASSQDRRGGPNEQFF. The CDR3 nucleotides read TGTGCCAGCAGCCAAGATAGGCGGGGGGGCCCCAATGAGCAGTTCTTC.